This TCR beta chain comes out of a study of blood T cell repertoires in COVID-19. Germline-derived CDR1 and CDR2 are SEHNR and FQNEAQ (reference sequence). The CDR3 is 16 residues long. With V trimmed by 5 bases and J by 8 bases, 11 bases remained unmatched. Generated by immunoSEQ multiplex PCR, the TCRdb table keeps only in-frame clones and is missing some. The sample lists 150,000 to 200,000 clones, about 93% occurring once. The receptor comes from a woman aged 50 to 60 with acute or convalescent COVID-19. Sequenced sample: peripheral blood. The chain carries TRBV7-9 and TRBJ2-1, with 11 nucleotides matching TRBD1. The CDR3: CASSGGQGAHWDEQFF. The CDR3 DNA reads TGTGCCAGCAGCGGCGGACAGGGGGCCCATTGGGATGAGCAGTTCTTC.